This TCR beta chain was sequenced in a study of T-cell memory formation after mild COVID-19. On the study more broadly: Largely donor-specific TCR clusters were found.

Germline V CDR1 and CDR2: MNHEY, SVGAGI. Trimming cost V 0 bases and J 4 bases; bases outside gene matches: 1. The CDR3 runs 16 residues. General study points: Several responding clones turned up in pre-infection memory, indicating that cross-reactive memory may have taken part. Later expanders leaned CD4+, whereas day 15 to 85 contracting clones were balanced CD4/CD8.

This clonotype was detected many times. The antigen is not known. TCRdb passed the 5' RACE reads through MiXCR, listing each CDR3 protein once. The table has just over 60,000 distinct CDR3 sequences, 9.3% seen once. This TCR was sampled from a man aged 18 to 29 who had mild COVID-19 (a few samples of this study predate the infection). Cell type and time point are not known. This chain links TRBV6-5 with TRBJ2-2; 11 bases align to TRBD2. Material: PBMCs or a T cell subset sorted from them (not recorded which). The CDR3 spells CASSYSTSGGTGELFF. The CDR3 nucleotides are TGTGCCAGCAGTTACTCTACTAGCGGGGGCACCGGGGAGCTGTTTTTT.